Presented here are 28 T cell receptor beta chains from one specimen sequenced in a study of T cells after yellow fever vaccination (dated by TCRdb to between 2019 and 2020). The sample's treatment or condition label, in plain terms: live attenuated yellow fever vaccine strain. Receptor amplification or capture employed 5' RACE. For sequencing, an Illumina HiSeq 2500 was employed. TCRdb took the public reads, trimmed them with fastp at Q25, ran MiXCR for clone calling and kept in-frame beta chains. CDR3 protein duplicates are merged, each entry listing the most common genes and DNA. Here the sample has about 60,000 distinct CDR3 sequences; roughly 6.9% occur a single time. The biggest ten clones account for around 38% of the sample. Sequencing used CD8+ T cells sorted from PBMCs, obtained on the day of the first yellow fever vaccination. Receptor source: a man younger than 30 who received the YFV17D yellow fever vaccine.

Concerning this clonotype: This may come from a read error, since a much larger clone is one base off. The chain has TRBV7-9 and TRBJ1-2, with D unresolved. The germline gives CDR1 SEHNR, CDR2 FQNEAQ (reference sequence). The CDR3 consists of 15 residues. Trimming removed 5 bases from V and 3 bases from J, with 16 bases in between. The CDR3 DNA reads TGTGCCAGCAGCCATACAGTTCAGAGCCACTATGGCTACACCTTC. Its protein is CASSHTVQSHYGYTF.

This clonotype was observed a handful of times. V is TRBV12-3 or TRBV12-4 and J is TRBJ2-1; 8 bases map to TRBD2. Unmatched junction bases numbered 7, after V lost 5 bases and J lost 4 bases. The CDR3 extends over 15 amino acids. CDR3 bases: TGTGCCAGCAGTCCCCTGACGGGGGGGTACAATGAGCAGTTCTTC. This sequence encodes CASSPLTGGYNEQFF.

This rearrangement joins TRBV7-6 to TRBJ2-3; tentatively, D is TRBD2 (6 bases). The V end was cut by 5 bases, the J end by 5 bases, with 8 bases between. The CDR3 totals 12 residues. Germline V gene sequence: CDR1 SGHVS, CDR2 FNYEAQ. In nucleotides, the CDR3 is TGTGCCAGCAGCAACGGGAGAGATACGCAGTATTTT. Translated, it gives CASSNGRDTQYF.

The rearrangement links TRBV5-5 to TRBJ1-2; 10 bases line up with TRBD1. Trimming removed 3 bases from V and 6 bases from J; junction bases left unmatched: 8. From germline, CDR1 is SGHKS and CDR2 YYEKEE (reference sequence). This CDR3 is built from 15 residues. For the CDR3, the DNA is TGTGCCAGCAGCTCGGTGACAGGGGGCGTGGATGGCTACACCTTC. Its translation is CASSSVTGGVDGYTF.

This clonotype turned up a few times. The rearrangement links TRBV6-1 to TRBJ1-2; the match to TRBD1 covers 7 bases. The ends lost 0 bases at V and 5 bases at J; junction bases unmatched: 6. Per germline, CDR1 MNHNS and CDR2 SASEGT. The CDR3 runs 15 residues. The CDR3 DNA follows: TGTGCCAGCAGTGAAGCAGAGGGGGCGGGGTATGGCTACACCTTC. Residues: CASSEAEGAGYGYTF.

The V and J genes are TRBV7-9 and TRBJ2-7; no reliable D call. The CDR3 is 14 residues long. Germline CDR1 and CDR2: SEHNR and FQNEAQ (reference sequence). Trimming took off 1 base at V and 0 bases at J, with 7 bases between the two ends. CDR3 protein: CASSLDLDSYEQYV. Here the CDR3 DNA reads TGTGCCAGCAGCTTAGATCTGGACTCCTACGAGCAGTACGTC.

This chain links TRBV7-9 with TRBJ1-1, with 8 bases aligning to TRBD1. V was pared by 6 bases and J by 1 base, with 1 base of the junction left unmatched. CDR1 and CDR2 from the germline V gene are SEHNR and FQNEAQ (reference sequence). The CDR3 covers 13 residues. CDR3 DNA sequence: TGTGCCAGCAGGACAGGGGAGAACACTGAAGCTTTCTTT. This codes for CASRTGENTEAFF.

There are a few counts of this clonotype. CDR3 sequence reads: CASSLGGPENTEAFF. CDR3 in DNA: TGTGCCAGCAGCTTAGGGGGACCGGAGAACACTGAAGCTTTCTTT. J is TRBJ1-1 and V is TRBV13, with a tentative D call TRBD1 (5 bases). This CDR3 is 15 amino acids long. Looked up from germline, CDR1 is PRHDT and CDR2 is FYEKMQ (reference sequence). Deletions cut 0 bases from V and 1 base from J, with 9 bases between.

V usage is TRBV12-3 or TRBV12-4 and J usage is TRBJ1-2; 12 bases fit TRBD1. V shed 5 bases and J 3 bases; nucleotides not matched to a gene: 7. This CDR3 has 16 residues. CDR3 in DNA: TGTGCCAGCAGTCCGGGACAGGGGGCCCCAGACTATGGCTACACCTTC. This sequence encodes CASSPGQGAPDYGYTF.

Regarding this clonotype: An end of the junction does not agree with germline; a read error may underlie this. The chain joins TRBV6-1 to TRBJ2-3, with D perhaps matching TRBD2 (7 bases). This CDR3 is built from 13 residues. Germline loops: CDR1 MNHNS, CDR2 SASEGT. CDR3 bases: TGTGCCAGCTGGGGGGGGCGTGGAGATACGCGGTATTTT. Translation: CASWGGRGDTRYF.

On this clonotype: One base away lies a much larger clone, so this may be a sequencing read error. The CDR3 end shows no conserved phenylalanine or tryptophan, and so a read error is likely. The V call is TRBV24-1, the J call TRBJ1-2; unclear D gene. With 4 bases removed from V and 8 bases from J, the gap between germline ends came to 13 bases. The CDR3 consists of 13 residues. Per germline, CDR1 KGHDR and CDR2 SFDVKD. This CDR3 is CATSDPGQAGYTS. In DNA form, the CDR3 reads TGTGCCACCAGTGACCCCGGCCAGGCGGGCTACACCTCC.

To note about this clonotype: This may be a read error, as it is one base from a much larger clone. The V gene is TRBV29-1, the J gene TRBJ1-1; weak D call: TRBD1 (6 bases). V was shortened by 6 bases and J by 1 base, with 15 bases between the two germline ends. The germline gives CDR1 SQVTM, CDR2 ANQGSEA. The CDR3 consists of 14 residues. The CDR3 loop is CSVGGARANTEAFF. CDR3 sequence (DNA): TGCAGCGTGGGGGGGGCTAGGGCGAACACTGAAGCTTTCTTT.

This clonotype was seen at least ten times. V and J are TRBV7-2 and TRBJ2-3; D might be TRBD1 or TRBD2, each matching 5 bases. With 4 bases removed from V and 0 bases from J, the gap between germline ends came to 14 bases. The CDR3 loop spans 16 amino acids. CDR1 and CDR2 from the germline V gene are SGHTA and FQGNSA. Here the CDR3 reads CASSSFHRRSTDTQYF. As DNA, the CDR3 is TGTGCCAGCAGCTCCTTTCACAGGAGGAGCACAGATACGCAGTATTTT.

In its sample, this clonotype was seen a few times. The V and J genes are TRBV27 and TRBJ2-5; 9 bases agree with TRBD2. Germline CDR1 is MNHEY and CDR2 is SMNVEV (reference sequence). Trimming at V came to 3 bases and at J to 4 bases, leaving 6 bases not matched to a gene. This CDR3 is built from 15 residues. The CDR3 region is CASSLRGGRGETQYF. The CDR3 nucleotides read TGTGCCAGCAGTTTGCGGGGGGGCCGTGGAGAGACCCAGTACTTC.

In its sample, this clonotype was seen many times. The chain employs TRBV5-1 and TRBJ2-7, with D perhaps TRBD1 (5 bases). CDR3 size: 14 residues. V dropped 0 bases and J dropped 2 bases, with 9 bases sitting between them. CDR1 and CDR2 (germline): SGHRS, YFSETQ. The CDR3 is CASSLEWGPYEQYF. DNA for the CDR3: TGCGCCAGCAGCTTGGAATGGGGCCCCTACGAGCAGTACTTC.

This clonotype was counted a few times. J is TRBJ2-1 and V is TRBV27; possibly TRBD1 for D (6 bases). The ends were cut back, 4 bases at V and 2 bases at J, with 9 bases in the middle. This CDR3 is 14 amino acids long. The germline CDR1 and CDR2 sequences are MNHEY and SMNVEV (reference sequence). The CDR3 sequence: CASSSRDTYNEQFF. The CDR3 DNA is TGTGCCAGCAGTTCCCGGGACACCTACAATGAGCAGTTCTTC.

This clonotype has a handful of counts. V and J are TRBV12-3 or TRBV12-4 and TRBJ2-5; D unresolved. The length of the CDR3 is 11 residues. Between the trimmed V and J ends, which lost 5 bases and 0 bases, there was a span of 1 base. The chain's CDR3 is CASSHQETQYF. In nucleotides, the CDR3 is TGTGCCAGCAGTCACCAAGAGACCCAGTACTTC.

This clonotype was counted a few times. This chain joins TRBV18 and TRBJ1-5; 10 nucleotides agree with TRBD1. Germline CDR1 and CDR2: KGHSH and LQKENI. This CDR3 is built from 18 residues. V lost 3 bases to trimming and J lost 3 bases; unmatched junction nucleotides: 11. The CDR3 protein is CASSPNPTGQGINQPQHF. In DNA form, the CDR3 reads TGTGCCAGCTCACCCAATCCCACGGGACAGGGGATCAATCAGCCCCAGCATTTT.

This clonotype was counted at least ten times. The gene calls are TRBV15 and TRBJ2-4; 9 bases line up with TRBD1. V lost 5 bases and J lost 6; bases outside the gene matches: 5. This CDR3 has 14 amino acids. Germline V gives CDR1 LNHNV, CDR2 YYDKDF (reference sequence). In nucleotides, the CDR3 is TGTGCCACCAGCCAGGGACAGGGTGCAAACATTCAGTACTTC. Its translation: CATSQGQGANIQYF.

This clonotype was seen only a few times. The chain couples TRBV6-5 to TRBJ2-2; 10 positions match TRBD2. V gave up 5 bases and J gave up 11 bases; unmatched junction bases: 14. Germline values: CDR1 MNHEY, CDR2 SVGAGI. This CDR3 has 16 amino acids. CDR3 in amino acids: CASSHPLAGSNLELFF. The CDR3 region has the DNA TGTGCCAGCAGTCACCCACTAGCGGGGTCGAACTTAGAGCTGTTTTTT.

V gene TRBV5-4 combines with J gene TRBJ2-7; 8 nucleotides line up with TRBD2. The CDR3 has 14 amino acids. The junction had 7 bases not matched to a gene; V was cut back by 2 bases and J by 6 bases. CDR1 and CDR2 (germline): SGHNT, YYREEE (reference sequence). In DNA, the CDR3 is TGTGCCAGCAGCTTCGGGGGGGCGGATAGCGAGCAGTACTTC. The encoded protein is CASSFGGADSEQYF.

The chain carries TRBV4-1 and TRBJ2-7, with D perhaps TRBD1 (5 bases). The V end lost 2 bases, the J end lost 5 bases, and 13 bases lay between the germline ends. The CDR3 is 14 amino acids. Germline V gene data show CDR1 as MGHRA and CDR2 as YSYEKL. CDR3 region: CASSQWAQGDEQYV. CDR3 sequence (DNA): TGCGCCAGCAGCCAATGGGCCCAGGGTGACGAGCAGTACGTC.

This clonotype was seen a handful of times. The J gene is TRBJ1-2, the V gene TRBV5-1, with D possibly TRBD1 on 6 matching bases. The CDR3 runs to 15 residues. Trimming removed 1 base at V and 4 bases at J, with 14 bases between. Germline CDR1 SGHRS, CDR2 YFSETQ. The CDR3 DNA reads as TGCGCCAGCAGCTTGATCCAGGGGATGTTCTATGGCTACACCTTC. Translating it yields CASSLIQGMFYGYTF.

This clonotype came up a few times. The CDR3 sequence is CASSYGTSGTISYNEQFF. CDR3 coding DNA: TGTGCCAGCAGTTACGGGACTAGCGGAACGATCTCCTACAATGAGCAGTTCTTC. V is TRBV6-5 and J is TRBJ2-1; 11 bases map to TRBD2. This CDR3 has 18 residues. Germline CDR1 and CDR2: MNHEY and SVGAGI. Trimming removed 2 bases from V and 0 bases from J; junction bases left unmatched: 6.

The chain couples TRBV3-1 to TRBJ2-5; 9 bases are shared with TRBD2. CDR1 is LGHDT, CDR2 YNNKEL, per germline (reference sequence). This CDR3 is built from 16 residues. J was trimmed by 4 bases and V by 5 bases; bases with no gene match: 11. CDR3 amino acids: CASSTLSGGYGETQYF. CDR3 coding DNA: TGTGCCAGCAGCACACTCAGCGGGGGGTACGGAGAGACCCAGTACTTC.

This clonotype has a count of ten or more. This chain uses TRBV12-3 or TRBV12-4 with TRBJ2-1, with TRBD2 identical over 8 bases. J was trimmed by 9 bases and V by 3 bases; bases with no gene match: 13. The CDR3 is 16 residues long. The CDR3 DNA reads TGTGCCAGCAGTTTCGGGGCGGGGGGTGCCTGGGGTGAGCAGTTCTTC. Protein: CASSFGAGGAWGEQFF.

This clonotype appeared many times. The chain combines TRBV15 with TRBJ2-7; 9 bases line up with TRBD2. The germline gives CDR1 LNHNV, CDR2 YYDKDF (reference sequence). J gave up 0 bases and V 0 bases, and 12 bases lay outside the gene matches. CDR3 length equals 19 residues. CDR3 sequence reads: CATSRESERGVTYSYEQYF. DNA of the CDR3: TGTGCCACCAGCAGAGAATCTGAGCGGGGGGTGACTTACTCCTACGAGCAGTACTTC.

This clonotype appeared many times. The chain recombines TRBV4-3 with TRBJ2-2; 7 bases match TRBD1. Trimming took 0 bases from V and 6 from J; bases not matched to a gene: 10. The CDR3 extends over 17 amino acids. Germline assignment: CDR1 LGHNA and CDR2 YSLEER. CDR3 loop: CASSQDPAGGLAGELFF. In DNA form, the CDR3 reads TGCGCCAGCAGCCAAGATCCCGCAGGGGGTCTTGCCGGGGAGCTGTTTTTT.